One and the same sample provided the 6 T cell receptor beta chains below, sequenced in a study of T cell responses to AZD1222 COVID-19 vaccine. TCRdb's copy holds only in-frame clones and misses some; the assay was immunoSEQ multiplex PCR. This table has approximately 110,000 clones, about 95% appearing once. The sequences come from peripheral blood, collected on day 0 of AZD1222 vaccination. The receptor set was obtained from an adult in good health.

The CDR3 bases are TGTGCCAGCAGGCAGGGCGGGAGGGCGAACACCGGGGAGCTGTTTTTT. Translated: CASRQGGRANTGELFF. The rearrangement links TRBV2 to TRBJ2-2, with 9 positions matching TRBD2. Germline V CDR1 and CDR2: SNHLY, FYNNEI. The CDR3 consists of 16 residues. Trimming at V came to 6 bases and at J to 0 bases, leaving 5 bases not matched to a gene.

With respect to this clone: This sample also contains other DNA sequences that code for the same CDR3. The CDR3 coding sequence is TGTGCCAGCAGTTTATTGAACTATGGCTACACCTTC. It specifies CASSLLNYGYTF. The chain is built from TRBV28 and TRBJ1-2; D is unresolved. V dropped 1 base and J dropped 2 bases, with 2 bases sitting between them. The CDR3 is made up of 12 amino acids. The germline CDR1 and CDR2 sequences are MDHEN and SYDVKM.

V usage is TRBV7-9 and J usage is TRBJ2-7; possible D gene TRBD1, 6 bases. Trimming removed 4 bases from V and 5 bases from J, with 12 bases in between. CDR1 and CDR2 (germline): SEHNR, FQNEAQ (reference sequence). CDR3 length: 13 residues. The CDR3 here is CASSWLGGNEQYF. The CDR3 coding sequence is TGTGCCAGCAGCTGGTTAGGGGGTAACGAGCAGTACTTC.

The rearrangement joins TRBV28 to TRBJ2-7, with D unresolved. Germline V gives CDR1 MDHEN, CDR2 SYDVKM. The CDR3 is 14 amino acids. V was cut by 7 bases and J by 1 base, with 14 bases left in between. The CDR3 protein is CASNTAEGSYEQYF. CDR3 nucleotide sequence: TGTGCCAGCAACACCGCCGAAGGATCCTACGAGCAGTACTTC.

This clone was detected once. The J gene is TRBJ1-4, the V gene TRBV19, with unresolved D. V was clipped by 5 bases and J by 3 bases, with 10 bases between them. CDR3 length equals 14 residues. Germline assignment: CDR1 LNHDA and CDR2 SQIVND (reference sequence). The chain's CDR3 is CASSDTAANEKLFF. For the CDR3, the DNA is TGTGCCAGTAGTGACACAGCGGCTAATGAAAAACTGTTTTTT. Filled out from reference TRBV19 and TRBJ1-4, the complete variable domain reads DGGITQSPKYLFRKEGQNVTLSCEQNLNHDAMYWYRQDPGQGLRLIYYSQIVNDFQKGDIAEGYSVSREKKESFPLTVTSAQKNPTAFYLCASSDTAANEKLFFGSGTQLSVL.

V is TRBV2 and J is TRBJ1-2; D uncertain. Trimming stripped 5 bases from V and 5 bases from J, with 18 bases between. The CDR3 is 15 residues long. CDR1 SNHLY and CDR2 FYNNEI come from the germline V gene. The CDR3: CASSRDPVILYGYTF. The CDR3, as DNA: TGTGCCAGCAGTCGGGATCCTGTAATCTTATATGGCTACACCTTC. The full variable domain, completed using reference TRBV2 and TRBJ1-2, is EPEVTQTPSHQVTQMGQEVILRCVPISNHLYFYWYRQILGQKVEFLVSFYNNEISEKSEIFDDQFSVERPDGSNFTLKIRSTKLEDSAMYFCASSRDPVILYGYTFGSGTRLTVV.